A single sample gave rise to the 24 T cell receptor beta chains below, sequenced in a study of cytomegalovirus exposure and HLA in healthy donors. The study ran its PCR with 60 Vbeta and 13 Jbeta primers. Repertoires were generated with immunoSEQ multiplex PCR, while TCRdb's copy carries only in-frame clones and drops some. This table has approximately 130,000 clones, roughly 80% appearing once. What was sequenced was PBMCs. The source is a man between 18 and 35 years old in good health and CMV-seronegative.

DNA of the CDR3: TGTGCCAGCAGCGTATACAGGGGGAACACTGAAGCTTTCTTT. Its protein is CASSVYRGNTEAFF. The V and J genes are TRBV7-9 and TRBJ1-1; 7 bases line up with TRBD1. Germline values: CDR1 SEHNR, CDR2 FQNEAQ (reference sequence). With V trimmed by 5 bases and J by 1 base, 4 bases remained unmatched. This CDR3 spans 14 amino acids. Combining the CDR3 with reference TRBV7-9 and TRBJ1-1 gives the whole variable domain DTGVSQNPRHKITKRGQNVTFRCDPISEHNRLYWYRQTLGQGPEFLTYFQNEAQLEKSRLLSDRFSAERPKGSFSTLEIQRTEQGDSAMYLCASSVYRGNTEAFFGQGTRLTVV.

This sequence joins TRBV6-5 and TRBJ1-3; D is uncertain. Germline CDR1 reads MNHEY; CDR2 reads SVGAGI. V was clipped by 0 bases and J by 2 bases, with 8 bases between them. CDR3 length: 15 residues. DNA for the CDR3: TGTGCCAGCAGTTACTCGTGGGAGGCTGGAAACACCATATATTTT. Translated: CASSYSWEAGNTIYF.

CDR3 in DNA: TGCGCCAGCAGCTTGGATGGGAGGGAGGGGAACTATGGCTACACCTTC. Its translation is CASSLDGREGNYGYTF. The V call is TRBV5-1, the J call TRBJ1-2; tentative D call: TRBD1 (5 bases). The CDR3 extends over 16 amino acids. CDR1 and CDR2 (germline): SGHRS, YFSETQ. V gave up 0 bases and J gave up 2 bases, with 14 bases separating them. The full variable domain, its missing parts supplied by reference TRBV5-1 and TRBJ1-2, is KAGVTQTPRYLIKTRGQQVTLSCSPISGHRSVSWYQQTPGQGLQFLFEYFSETQRNKGNFPGRFSGRQFSNSRSEMNVSTLELGDSALYLCASSLDGREGNYGYTFGSGTRLTVV.

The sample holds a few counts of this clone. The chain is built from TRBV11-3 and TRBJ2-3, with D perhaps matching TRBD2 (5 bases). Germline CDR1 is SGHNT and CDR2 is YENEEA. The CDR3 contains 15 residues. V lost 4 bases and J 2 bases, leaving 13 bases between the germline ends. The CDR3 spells CASSSDSGNTDTQYF. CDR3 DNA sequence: TGTGCCAGCAGCTCGGACTCGGGGAACACAGATACGCAGTATTTT.

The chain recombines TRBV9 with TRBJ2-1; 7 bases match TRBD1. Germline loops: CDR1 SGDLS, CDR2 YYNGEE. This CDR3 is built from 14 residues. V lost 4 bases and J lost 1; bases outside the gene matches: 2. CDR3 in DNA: TGTGCCAGCAGCATGGGACAGTCCTACAATGAGCAGTTCTTC. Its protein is CASSMGQSYNEQFF.

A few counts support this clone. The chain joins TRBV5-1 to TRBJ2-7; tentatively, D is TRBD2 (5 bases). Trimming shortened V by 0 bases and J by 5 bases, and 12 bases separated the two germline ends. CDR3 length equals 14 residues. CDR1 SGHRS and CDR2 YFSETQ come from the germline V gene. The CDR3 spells CASSLVGRGDEQYF. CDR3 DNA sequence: TGCGCCAGCAGCTTGGTTGGCCGGGGTGACGAGCAGTACTTC.

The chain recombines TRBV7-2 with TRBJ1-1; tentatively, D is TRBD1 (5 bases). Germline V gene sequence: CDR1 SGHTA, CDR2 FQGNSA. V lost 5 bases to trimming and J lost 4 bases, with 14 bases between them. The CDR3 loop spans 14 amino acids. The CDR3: CASSPDRGGTEAFF. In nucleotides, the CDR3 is TGTGCCAGCAGCCCGGACCGCGGGGGCACTGAAGCTTTCTTT.

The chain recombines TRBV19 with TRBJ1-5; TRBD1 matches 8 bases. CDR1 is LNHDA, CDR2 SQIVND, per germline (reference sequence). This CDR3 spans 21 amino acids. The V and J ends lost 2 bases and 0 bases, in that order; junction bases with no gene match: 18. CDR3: CASSIPGGRGTGPYSNQPQHF. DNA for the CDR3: TGTGCCAGTAGTATACCTGGGGGGCGCGGGACAGGCCCTTATAGCAATCAGCCCCAGCATTTT.

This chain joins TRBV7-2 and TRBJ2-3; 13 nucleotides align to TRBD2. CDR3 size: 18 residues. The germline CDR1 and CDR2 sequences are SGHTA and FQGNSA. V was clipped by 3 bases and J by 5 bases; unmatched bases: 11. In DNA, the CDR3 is TGTGCCAGCAGCTTGGAACTAGCGGGGGGGCAGTTATTAGATACGCAGTATTTT. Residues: CASSLELAGGQLLDTQYF.

The CDR3 loop reads CASSRTGGTEAFF. The DNA of the CDR3 is TGTGCCAGCAGCCGGACAGGGGGCACTGAAGCTTTCTTT. This chain links TRBV5-4 with TRBJ1-1, with TRBD1 matching over 10 bases. J was trimmed by 4 bases and V by 4 bases; bases with no gene match: 1. The CDR3 runs 13 residues. In germline, CDR1 is SGHNT, CDR2 YYREEE (reference sequence).

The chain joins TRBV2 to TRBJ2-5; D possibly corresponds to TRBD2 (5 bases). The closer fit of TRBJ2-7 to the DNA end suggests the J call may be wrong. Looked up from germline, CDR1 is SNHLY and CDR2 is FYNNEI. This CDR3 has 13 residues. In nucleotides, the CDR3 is TGTGCCAGCTATATTGGAGGTTCAGGCGAGCAGTACTTC. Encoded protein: CASYIGGSGEQYF.

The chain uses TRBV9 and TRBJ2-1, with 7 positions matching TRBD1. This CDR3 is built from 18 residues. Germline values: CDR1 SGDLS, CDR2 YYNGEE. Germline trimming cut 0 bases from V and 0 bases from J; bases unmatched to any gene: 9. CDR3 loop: CASSVEGTVPGSYNEQFF. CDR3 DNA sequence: TGTGCCAGCAGCGTAGAGGGGACAGTCCCGGGCTCCTACAATGAGCAGTTCTTC. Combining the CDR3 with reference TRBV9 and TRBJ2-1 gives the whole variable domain DSGVTQTPKHLITATGQRVTLRCSPRSGDLSVYWYQQSLDQGLQFLIQYYNGEERAKGNILERFSAQQFPDLHSELNLSSLELGDSALYFCASSVEGTVPGSYNEQFFGPGTRLTVL.

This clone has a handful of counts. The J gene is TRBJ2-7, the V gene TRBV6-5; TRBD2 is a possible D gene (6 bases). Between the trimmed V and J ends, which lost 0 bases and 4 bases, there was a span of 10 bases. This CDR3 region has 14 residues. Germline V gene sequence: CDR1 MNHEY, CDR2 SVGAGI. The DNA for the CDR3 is TGTGCCAGCAGTTACTCTGCTAGCGCGTACGAGCAGTACTTC. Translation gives CASSYSASAYEQYF.

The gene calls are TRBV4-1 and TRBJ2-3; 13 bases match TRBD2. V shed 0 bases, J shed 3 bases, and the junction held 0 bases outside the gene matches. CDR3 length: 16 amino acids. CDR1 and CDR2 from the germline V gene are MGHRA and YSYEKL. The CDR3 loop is CASSQEGLAGTDTQYF. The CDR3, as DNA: TGCGCCAGCAGCCAAGAGGGACTAGCGGGAACAGATACGCAGTATTTT.

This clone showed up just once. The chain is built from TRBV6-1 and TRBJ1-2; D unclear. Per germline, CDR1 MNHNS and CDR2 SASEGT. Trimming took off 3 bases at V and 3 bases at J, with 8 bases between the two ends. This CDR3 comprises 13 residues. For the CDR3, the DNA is TGTGCCAGCAGTGACCAGGAACACTATGGCTACACCTTC. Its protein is CASSDQEHYGYTF.

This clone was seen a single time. CDR3 sequence reads: CASSDLTRGGQTYEQYF. Here the CDR3 DNA reads TGCGCCAGCAGCGATCTAACACGGGGGGGCCAAACCTACGAGCAGTACTTC. The chain recombines TRBV5-1 with TRBJ2-7, with 8 bases lining up with TRBD2. CDR1 is SGHRS, CDR2 YFSETQ, per germline. V was clipped by 4 bases and J by 2 bases; unmatched bases: 14. There are 17 residues in the CDR3.

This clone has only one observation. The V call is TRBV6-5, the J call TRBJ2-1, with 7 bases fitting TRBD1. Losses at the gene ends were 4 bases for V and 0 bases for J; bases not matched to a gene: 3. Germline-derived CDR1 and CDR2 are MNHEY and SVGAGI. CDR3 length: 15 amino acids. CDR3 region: CASSSTGSSYNEQFF. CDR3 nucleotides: TGTGCCAGCAGTTCGACAGGGAGCTCCTACAATGAGCAGTTCTTC.

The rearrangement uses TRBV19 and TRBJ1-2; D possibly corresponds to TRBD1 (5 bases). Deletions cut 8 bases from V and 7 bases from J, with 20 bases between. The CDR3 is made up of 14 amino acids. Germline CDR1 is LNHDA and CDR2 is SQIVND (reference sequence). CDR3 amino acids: CASQAGGGVLGYTF. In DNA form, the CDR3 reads TGTGCCAGTCAAGCCGGGGGAGGGGTTCTTGGCTACACCTTC. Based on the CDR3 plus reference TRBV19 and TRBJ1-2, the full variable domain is DGGITQSPKYLFRKEGQNVTLSCEQNLNHDAMYWYRQDPGQGLRLIYYSQIVNDFQKGDIAEGYSVSREKKESFPLTVTSAQKNPTAFYLCASQAGGGVLGYTFGSGTRLTVV.

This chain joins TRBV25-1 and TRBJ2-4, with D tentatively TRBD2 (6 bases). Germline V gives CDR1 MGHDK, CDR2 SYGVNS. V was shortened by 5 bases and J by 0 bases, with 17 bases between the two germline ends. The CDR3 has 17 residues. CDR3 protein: CASSTRTTTLAKNIQYF. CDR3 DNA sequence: TGTGCCAGCAGTACGAGGACTACTACTCTAGCCAAAAACATTCAGTACTTC.

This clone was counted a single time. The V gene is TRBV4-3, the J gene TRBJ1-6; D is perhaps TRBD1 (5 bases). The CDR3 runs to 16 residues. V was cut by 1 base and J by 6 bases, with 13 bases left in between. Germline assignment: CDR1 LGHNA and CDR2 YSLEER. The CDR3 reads CASSQVGGRANSPLHF. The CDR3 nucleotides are TGCGCCAGCAGCCAAGTGGGGGGGAGGGCTAATTCACCCCTCCACTTT.

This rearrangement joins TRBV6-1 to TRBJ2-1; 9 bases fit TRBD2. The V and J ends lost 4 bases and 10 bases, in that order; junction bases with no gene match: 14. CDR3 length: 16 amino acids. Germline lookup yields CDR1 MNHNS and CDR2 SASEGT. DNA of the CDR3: TGTGCCAGCAGTGCTCGGGGTCGGCGGGGGGGCAAGGAGCAGTTCTTC. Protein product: CASSARGRRGGKEQFF.

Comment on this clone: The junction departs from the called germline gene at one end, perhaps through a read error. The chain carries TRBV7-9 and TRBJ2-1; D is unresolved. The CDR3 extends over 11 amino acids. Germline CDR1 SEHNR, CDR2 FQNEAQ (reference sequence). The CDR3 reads CSSSRSNEQFF. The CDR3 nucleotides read TGTTCCAGCAGCCGGAGCAATGAGCAGTTCTTC. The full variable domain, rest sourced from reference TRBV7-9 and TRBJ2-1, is DTGVSQNPRHKITKRGQNVTFRCDPISEHNRLYWYRQTLGQGPEFLTYFQNEAQLEKSRLLSDRFSAERPKGSFSTLEIQRTEQGDSAMYLCSSSRSNEQFFGPGTRLTVL.

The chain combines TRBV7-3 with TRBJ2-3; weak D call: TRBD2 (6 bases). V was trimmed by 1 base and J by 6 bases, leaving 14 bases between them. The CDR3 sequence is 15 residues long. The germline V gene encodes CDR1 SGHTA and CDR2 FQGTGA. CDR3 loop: CASSLKPGDRDTQYF. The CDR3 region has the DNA TGTGCCAGCAGCTTAAAGCCGGGAGATCGGGATACGCAGTATTTT.

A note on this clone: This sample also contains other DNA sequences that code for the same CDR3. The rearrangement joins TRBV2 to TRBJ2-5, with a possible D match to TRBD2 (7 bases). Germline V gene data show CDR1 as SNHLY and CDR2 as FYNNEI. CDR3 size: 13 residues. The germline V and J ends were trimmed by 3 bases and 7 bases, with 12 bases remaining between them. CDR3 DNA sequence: TGTGCCAGCAGTGAGCGGGGGCCGGGGACCCAGTACTTC. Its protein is CASSERGPGTQYF.